One T cell receptor beta chain is described in this entry. The antigen is undetermined. The germline V gene encodes CDR1 SGDLS and CDR2 YYNGEE. Trimming removed 3 bases at V and 7 bases at J, with 19 bases between. CDR3 length equals 15 residues. The data were obtained in a study of blood T cells in healthy people across ages. Overall study findings and caveats: It was held that the diversity estimates obtained from one million T cells were underestimates.

The authors ran a second PCR of about 6 to 11 cycles using a sample-barcoded 5' primer and a J-beta primer mix. Each cDNA molecule carried a tag from a template-switch adaptor that contained 12 random nucleotides. TCRdb called the 5' RACE reads again in MiXCR, with one record for every CDR3 protein. The data contain some 760,000 distinct CDR3 sequences, just under 25% of them singletons. These records were also assigned to another study, of T cells of mothers and their children.

The rearrangement links TRBV9 to TRBJ1-1, with D unresolved. The sample was blood. The source of this sequence is a boy between 10 and 17 years old in good health. CDR3 DNA sequence: TGTGCCAGCAGCGGTACGACAAGCTCCTTGAGTGAAGCTTTCTTT. Amino acids: CASSGTTSSLSEAFF.